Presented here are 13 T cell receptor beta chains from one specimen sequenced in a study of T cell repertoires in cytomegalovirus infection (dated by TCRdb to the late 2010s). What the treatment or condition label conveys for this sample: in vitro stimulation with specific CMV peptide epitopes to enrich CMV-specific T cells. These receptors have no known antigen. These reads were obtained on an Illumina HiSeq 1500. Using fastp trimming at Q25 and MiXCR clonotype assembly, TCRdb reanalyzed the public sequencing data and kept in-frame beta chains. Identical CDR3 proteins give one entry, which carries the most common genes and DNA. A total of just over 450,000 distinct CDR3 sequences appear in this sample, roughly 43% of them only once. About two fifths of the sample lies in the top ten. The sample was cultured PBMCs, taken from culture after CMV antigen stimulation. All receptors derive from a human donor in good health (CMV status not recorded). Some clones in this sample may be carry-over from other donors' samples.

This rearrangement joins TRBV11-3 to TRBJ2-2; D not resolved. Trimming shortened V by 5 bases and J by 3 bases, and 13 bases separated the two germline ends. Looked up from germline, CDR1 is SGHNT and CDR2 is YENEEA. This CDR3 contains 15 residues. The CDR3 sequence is CASSQGDHDTGELFF. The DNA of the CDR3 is TGTGCCAGCAGCCAAGGAGACCACGACACCGGGGAGCTGTTTTTT.

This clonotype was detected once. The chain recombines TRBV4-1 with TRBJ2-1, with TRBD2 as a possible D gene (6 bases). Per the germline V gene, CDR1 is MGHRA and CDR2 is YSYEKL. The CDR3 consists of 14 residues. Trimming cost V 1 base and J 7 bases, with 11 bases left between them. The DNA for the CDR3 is TGCGCCAGCAGCCAAGGACCCGGGGGTAATGAGCAGTTCTTC. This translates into CASSQGPGGNEQFF.

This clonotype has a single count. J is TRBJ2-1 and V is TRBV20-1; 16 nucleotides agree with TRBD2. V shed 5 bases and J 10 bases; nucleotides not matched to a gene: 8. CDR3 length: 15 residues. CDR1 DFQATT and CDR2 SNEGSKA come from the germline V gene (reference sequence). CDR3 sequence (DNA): TGCAGTGCTTCCCAGGGACTAGCGGGAGGGTGGGAGCAGTTCTTC. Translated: CSASQGLAGGWEQFF.

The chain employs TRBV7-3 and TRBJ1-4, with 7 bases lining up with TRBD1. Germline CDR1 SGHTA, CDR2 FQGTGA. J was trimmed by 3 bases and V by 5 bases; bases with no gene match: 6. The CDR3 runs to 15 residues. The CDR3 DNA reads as TGTGCCAGCAGCCCGACAGGGATGGCTAATGAAAAACTGTTTTTT. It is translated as CASSPTGMANEKLFF.

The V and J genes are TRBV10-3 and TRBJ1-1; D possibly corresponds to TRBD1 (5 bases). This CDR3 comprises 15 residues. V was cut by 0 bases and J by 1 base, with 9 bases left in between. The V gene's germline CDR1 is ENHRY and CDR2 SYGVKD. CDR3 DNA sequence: TGTGCCATCAGTGAGTCCGGGAGGGGGAACACTGAAGCTTTCTTT. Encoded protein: CAISESGRGNTEAFF.

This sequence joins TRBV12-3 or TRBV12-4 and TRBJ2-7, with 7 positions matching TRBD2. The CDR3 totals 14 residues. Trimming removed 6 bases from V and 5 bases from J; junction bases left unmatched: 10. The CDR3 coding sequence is TGTGCCAGCAGCCGGGCGGGCGGGAGAGACGAGCAGTACTTC. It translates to CASSRAGGRDEQYF.

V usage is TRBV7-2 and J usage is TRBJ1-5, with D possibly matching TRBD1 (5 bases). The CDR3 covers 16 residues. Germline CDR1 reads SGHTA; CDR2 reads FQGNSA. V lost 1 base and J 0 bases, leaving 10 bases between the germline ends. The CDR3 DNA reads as TGTGCCAGCAGCTTAGTGGGTAGGGGTAGCAATCAGCCCCAGCATTTT. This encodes CASSLVGRGSNQPQHF.

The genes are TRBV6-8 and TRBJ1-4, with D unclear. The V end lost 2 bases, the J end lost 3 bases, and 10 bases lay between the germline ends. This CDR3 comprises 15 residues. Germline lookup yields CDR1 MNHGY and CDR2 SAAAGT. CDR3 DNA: TGTGCCAGCAGTTACGGTCGGGCGGCTAATGAAAAACTGTTTTTT. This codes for CASSYGRAANEKLFF.

CDR3 region: CASSFPGRGNEKLFF. As DNA, the CDR3 is TGTGCCAGCAGTTTTCCCGGGAGGGGGAATGAAAAACTGTTTTTT. The rearrangement uses TRBV12-3 or TRBV12-4 and TRBJ1-4; a possible D gene is TRBD1 (6 bases). This CDR3 spans 15 amino acids. V lost 3 bases, J lost 5 bases, and 13 bases lay in between.

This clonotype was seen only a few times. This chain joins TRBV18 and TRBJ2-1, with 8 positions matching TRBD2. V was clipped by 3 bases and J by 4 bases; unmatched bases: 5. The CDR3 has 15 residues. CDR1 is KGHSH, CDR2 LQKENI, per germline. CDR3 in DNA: TGTGCCAGCTCACCCTCACTAGCGGATTACAATGAGCAGTTCTTC. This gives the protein CASSPSLADYNEQFF.

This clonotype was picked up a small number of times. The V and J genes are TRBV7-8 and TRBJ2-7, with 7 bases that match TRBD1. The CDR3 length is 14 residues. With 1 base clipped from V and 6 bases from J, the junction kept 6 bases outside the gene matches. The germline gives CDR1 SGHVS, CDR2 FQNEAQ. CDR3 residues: CASSLGRGSREQYF. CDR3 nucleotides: TGTGCCAGCAGCTTAGGCAGGGGGTCTCGCGAGCAGTACTTC.

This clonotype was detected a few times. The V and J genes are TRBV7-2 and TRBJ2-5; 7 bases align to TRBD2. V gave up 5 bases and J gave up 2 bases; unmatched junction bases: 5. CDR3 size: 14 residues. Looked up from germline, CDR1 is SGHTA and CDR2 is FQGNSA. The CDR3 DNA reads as TGTGCCAGCAGCCGGCGGGGGAAACAAGAGACCCAGTACTTC. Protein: CASSRRGKQETQYF.

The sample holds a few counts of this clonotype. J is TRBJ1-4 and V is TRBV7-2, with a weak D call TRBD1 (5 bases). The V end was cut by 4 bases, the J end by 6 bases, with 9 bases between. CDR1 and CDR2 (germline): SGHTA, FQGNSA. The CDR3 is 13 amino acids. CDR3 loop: CASSSGGDEKLFF. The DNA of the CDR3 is TGTGCCAGCAGCTCGGGGGGGGATGAAAAACTGTTTTTT. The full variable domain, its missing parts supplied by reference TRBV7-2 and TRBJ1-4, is GAGVSQSPSNKVTEKGKDVELRCDPISGHTALYWYRQSLGQGLEFLIYFQGNSAPDKSGLPSDRFSAERTGGSVSTLTIQRTQQEDSAVYLCASSSGGDEKLFFGSGTQLSVL.